Below, 24 T cell receptor beta chains from the same sample are listed, as sequenced in a study of blood T cell repertoires in COVID-19. The table came from immunoSEQ multiplex PCR; TCRdb's copy has only in-frame clones and leaves some out. The profile shows more than 200,000 clones, about 87% of them singletons. The sample was peripheral blood. The receptors stem from a woman aged 60-75 years with COVID-19, enrolled during active disease.

The sample holds one count of this clone. This rearrangement joins TRBV24-1 to TRBJ2-1; no clear D. V lost 7 bases and J lost 2, with 5 bases in between. The germline gives CDR1 KGHDR, CDR2 SFDVKD. This CDR3 is built from 12 residues. In nucleotides, the CDR3 is TGTGCCACCAGAGGAGCCTACAATGAGCAGTTCTTC. Translated: CATRGAYNEQFF.

J is TRBJ2-5 and V is TRBV27, with 8 bases aligning to TRBD2. Germline assignment: CDR1 MNHEY and CDR2 SMNVEV (reference sequence). CDR3 length: 17 residues. V dropped 2 bases and J dropped 5; count of bases not matched to a gene: 13. CDR3 coding DNA: TGTGCCAGCAGTTTAGGGGAGCGGGGGAATAAAGTGGAGACCCAGTACTTC. Translating gives CASSLGERGNKVETQYF.

The gene calls are TRBV7-9 and TRBJ1-1; TRBD1 is a possible D gene (6 bases). The germline gives CDR1 SEHNR, CDR2 FQNEAQ (reference sequence). This CDR3 has 12 amino acids. V was pared by 5 bases and J by 10 bases, with 14 bases between. The CDR3 spells CASSTSTGRAFF. In DNA, the CDR3 is TGTGCCAGCAGCACCTCGACAGGAAGAGCTTTCTTT.

The genes are TRBV7-2 and TRBJ1-1; weak D call: TRBD1 (6 bases). The CDR3 runs to 14 residues. V lost 6 bases and J 0 bases, leaving 11 bases between the germline ends. Germline V gene sequence: CDR1 SGHTA, CDR2 FQGNSA. The DNA for the CDR3 is TGTGCCAGCAGACAGGCAGGGGTGAACACTGAAGCTTTCTTT. Its translation: CASRQAGVNTEAFF.

V usage is TRBV19 and J usage is TRBJ1-5; D possibly corresponds to TRBD1 (6 bases). With 7 bases removed from V and 6 bases from J, the gap between germline ends came to 16 bases. The CDR3 covers 14 residues. Germline CDR1 LNHDA, CDR2 SQIVND (reference sequence). The CDR3 here is CASTTTGTGQPQHF. The CDR3 DNA sequence: TGTGCCAGTACCACTACAGGGACCGGTCAGCCCCAGCATTTT.

This rearrangement joins TRBV11-3 to TRBJ2-7; 11 bases map to TRBD2. CDR3 length equals 17 residues. Germline V CDR1 and CDR2: SGHNT, YENEEA. J gave up 0 bases and V 3 bases, and 7 bases lay outside the gene matches. CDR3 in DNA: TGTGCCAGCAGCTTCACTAGCGGGAGTAGGGGCTCCTACGAGCAGTACTTC. Translation: CASSFTSGSRGSYEQYF.

The chain couples TRBV29-1 to TRBJ2-7; possible D gene TRBD2, 6 bases. Germline V gene data show CDR1 as SQVTM and CDR2 as ANQGSEA. CDR3 length equals 12 residues. V was shortened by 7 bases and J by 5 bases, with 15 bases between the two germline ends. CDR3: CSARRGSHEQYF. The CDR3 nucleotides are TGCAGCGCCAGACGGGGGTCCCACGAGCAGTACTTC.

This chain uses TRBV30 with TRBJ2-1; 9 bases map to TRBD2. The CDR3 has 15 amino acids. In germline, CDR1 is GTSNPN, CDR2 SVGIG (reference sequence). V lost 4 bases and J lost 6; bases outside the gene matches: 10. For the CDR3, the DNA is TGTGCCTGGAATCGGATAGCGGGAGACGGCAATGAGCAGTTCTTC. It encodes CAWNRIAGDGNEQFF.

This clone was picked up a small number of times. The rearrangement uses TRBV4-3 and TRBJ2-1; D gene uncertain. Trimming removed 0 bases at V and 9 bases at J, with 9 bases between. The CDR3 is 13 amino acids. Per the germline V gene, CDR1 is LGHNA and CDR2 is YSLEER. CDR3 sequence: CASSQERVGEQFF. For the CDR3, the DNA is TGCGCCAGCAGCCAAGAACGGGTAGGTGAGCAGTTCTTC.

The J gene is TRBJ2-7, the V gene TRBV6-5; D perhaps matches TRBD2 (6 bases). Per germline, CDR1 MNHEY and CDR2 SVGAGI. V was clipped by 5 bases and J by 2 bases, with 13 bases between them. The CDR3 is 14 amino acids. CDR3 in amino acids: CASSRGLQTYEQYF. CDR3 coding DNA: TGTGCCAGCAGTCGGGGACTCCAAACCTACGAGCAGTACTTC.

The chain links TRBV7-3 to TRBJ1-1; D is possibly TRBD1 (6 bases). Germline V gene lookup returns CDR1 SGHTA and CDR2 FQGTGA. There are 16 residues in the CDR3. V lost 1 base, J lost 4 bases, and 16 bases lay in between. The CDR3 loop reads CASSLNGWGRGTEAFF. The DNA for the CDR3 is TGTGCCAGCAGCTTAAATGGGTGGGGGCGTGGCACTGAAGCTTTCTTT.

This chain joins TRBV5-1 and TRBJ2-7; TRBD2 might be the D (5 bases). Germline lookup yields CDR1 SGHRS and CDR2 YFSETQ. Trimming left V 1 base short and J 2 bases short, with 10 bases between. There are 14 residues in the CDR3. The CDR3 loop reads CASSLNGGTYEQYF. In nucleotides, the CDR3 is TGCGCCAGCAGCTTGAATGGAGGTACCTACGAGCAGTACTTC.

The V call is TRBV6-5, the J call TRBJ1-2; the match to TRBD1 covers 9 bases. V lost 8 bases to trimming and J lost 4 bases; unmatched junction nucleotides: 8. CDR1 MNHEY and CDR2 SVGAGI come from the germline V gene. The length of the CDR3 is 14 residues. CDR3 protein: CASGLGQGIYGYTF. CDR3 coding DNA: TGTGCCAGCGGCCTCGGACAGGGGATCTATGGCTACACCTTC.

This chain connects TRBV7-8 to TRBJ2-7; D remains unclear. The ends were cut back, 2 bases at V and 7 bases at J, with 6 bases in the middle. Germline V gives CDR1 SGHVS, CDR2 FQNEAQ. The CDR3 runs 11 residues. Written as DNA, the CDR3 is TGTGCCAGCAGCTTAAGCGAGGAGCAGTACTTC. Residues: CASSLSEEQYF.

The CDR3 here is CASSSPGQAVYEQYF. Here the CDR3 DNA reads TGTGCCAGCAGTTCTCCGGGACAGGCGGTCTACGAGCAGTACTTC. The J gene is TRBJ2-7, the V gene TRBV6-2 or TRBV6-3, with TRBD1 identical over 8 bases. The CDR3 spans 15 residues. CDR1 and CDR2 from the germline V gene are MNHEY and SVGEGT. The ends lost 4 bases at V and 3 bases at J; junction bases unmatched: 8.

The V gene is TRBV10-3, the J gene TRBJ2-5, with 10 nucleotides matching TRBD2. Trimming removed 4 bases from V and 1 base from J; junction bases left unmatched: 3. CDR1 and CDR2 from the germline V gene are ENHRY and SYGVKD. This CDR3 contains 15 residues. CDR3 sequence reads: CAISGLAGTQETQYF. CDR3 bases: TGTGCCATCAGTGGACTAGCGGGCACCCAAGAGACCCAGTACTTC.

The chain is built from TRBV4-1 and TRBJ2-2, with a possible D match to TRBD2 (5 bases). The CDR3 runs to 16 residues. Germline lookup yields CDR1 MGHRA and CDR2 YSYEKL. V was trimmed by 0 bases and J by 4 bases, leaving 12 bases between them. CDR3 sequence: CASSQEGGISTGELFF. The CDR3 DNA reads as TGCGCCAGCAGCCAAGAAGGAGGCATCTCCACCGGGGAGCTGTTTTTT.

This chain links TRBV5-1 with TRBJ2-3; D remains unclear. Trimming stripped 2 bases from V and 0 bases from J, with 10 bases between. The length of the CDR3 is 15 residues. Germline assignment: CDR1 SGHRS and CDR2 YFSETQ. DNA for the CDR3: TGCGCCAGCAGCTTTAGCCGGTCCAGCACAGATACGCAGTATTTT. It encodes CASSFSRSSTDTQYF.

The V and J genes are TRBV7-8 and TRBJ2-5; D is ambiguous. Trimming shortened V by 4 bases and J by 7 bases, and 13 bases separated the two germline ends. CDR1 is SGHVS and CDR2 is FQNEAQ in the germline V gene. The CDR3 spans 13 residues. This CDR3 is CASSSPDCGTQYF. The CDR3 nucleotides read TGTGCCAGCAGCTCCCCCGACTGCGGGACCCAGTACTTC.

CDR3 region: CASSYSQGVSYEQYF. CDR3 DNA: TGTGCCAGCAGTTATTCACAGGGGGTGAGCTACGAGCAGTACTTC. This chain uses TRBV6-6 with TRBJ2-7; 8 nucleotides match TRBD1. The CDR3 covers 15 residues. Unmatched junction bases numbered 7, after V lost 3 bases and J lost 3 bases. Germline V CDR1 and CDR2: MNHNY, SVGAGI (reference sequence).

This clone was seen just once. Different DNA sequences within this sample yield the same CDR3. CDR3 sequence: CASSVGQGAYEQYF. Here the CDR3 DNA reads TGTGCCAGCAGCGTAGGACAGGGGGCTTACGAGCAGTACTTC. This chain uses TRBV9 with TRBJ2-7; 10 bases are a match to TRBD1. Germline V lookup: CDR1 SGDLS, CDR2 YYNGEE. The CDR3 runs to 14 residues. V dropped 0 bases and J dropped 4; count of bases not matched to a gene: 1.

The genes are TRBV10-3 and TRBJ1-2; TRBD1 aligns across 10 bases. Germline CDR1 ENHRY, CDR2 SYGVKD. The V segment lost 8 bases and the J segment 2 bases; nucleotides outside the gene matches: 11. This CDR3 comprises 16 residues. The CDR3 nucleotides read TGTGCCATCGCCATGGGGGGACAGGGGAACAACTATGGCTACACCTTC. Its translation: CAIAMGGQGNNYGYTF.

The genes are TRBV5-4 and TRBJ2-3; maybe TRBD2 (5 bases). The CDR3 contains 14 residues. Per the germline V gene, CDR1 is SGHNT and CDR2 is YYREEE (reference sequence). The V end lost 4 bases, the J end lost 5 bases, and 14 bases lay between the germline ends. The DNA for the CDR3 is TGTGCCAGCAGCCTGAGGGCCAACTTAGATACGCAGTATTTT. Translating gives CASSLRANLDTQYF.

There are a few counts of this clone. This sequence joins TRBV5-1 and TRBJ2-1; TRBD2 agrees at 13 bases. Per the germline V gene, CDR1 is SGHRS and CDR2 is YFSETQ. The CDR3 spans 15 residues. J was trimmed by 7 bases and V by 1 base; bases with no gene match: 2. The DNA for the CDR3 is TGCGCCAGCAGCTTGACGACTAGCGGGAGGAATGAGCAGTTCTTC. Translated, it gives CASSLTTSGRNEQFF.